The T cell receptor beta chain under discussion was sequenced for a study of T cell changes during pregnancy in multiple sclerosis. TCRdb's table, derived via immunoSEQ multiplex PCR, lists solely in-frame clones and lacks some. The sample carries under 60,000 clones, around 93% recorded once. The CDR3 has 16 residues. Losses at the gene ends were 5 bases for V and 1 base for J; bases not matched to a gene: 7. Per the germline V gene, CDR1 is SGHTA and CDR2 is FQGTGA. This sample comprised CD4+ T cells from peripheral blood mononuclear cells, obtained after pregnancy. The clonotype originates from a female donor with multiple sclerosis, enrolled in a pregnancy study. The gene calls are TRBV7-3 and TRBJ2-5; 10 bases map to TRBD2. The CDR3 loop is CASSPTSGAIQETQYF. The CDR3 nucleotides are TGTGCCAGCAGCCCAACTAGCGGGGCCATCCAAGAGACCCAGTACTTC.